This entry concerns a single TCR beta chain. This sample stems from a study of blood T cell repertoires in COVID-19. Assay: immunoSEQ multiplex PCR; the TCRdb copy retains only in-frame clones and omits some. The data contain 150,000 or so clones, about 77% of them seen just once; the ten biggest clones take up 9%. The CDR3 extends over 13 amino acids. Germline V gene sequence: CDR1 SGHTA, CDR2 FQGNSA. Between the trimmed V and J ends, which lost 1 base and 8 bases, there was a span of 11 bases. V and J are TRBV7-2 and TRBJ1-2; no reliable D call. The TCR was taken from a woman between 45 and 60 years old with active or convalescent COVID-19. Sequencing was carried out using peripheral blood. The CDR3 DNA sequence: TGTGCCAGCAGCTTAGGTCTCGTGAGGGGCTACACCTTC. Translating gives CASSLGLVRGYTF.